This T cell receptor beta chain was identified during a study of cytotoxic CD8 clonotypes in ibrutinib-treated CLL (TCRdb year 2021). Regarding the research as a whole: The cohort had some eleven relapsed/refractory and 15 treatment-naive patients; approximately 17 were IGHV unmutated. Responses were partial in around 25 patients and complete in 2; after median approximately 67 months follow-up, roughly 14 stayed in remission and roughly twelve progressed. Response samples were taken after a median of approximately 13 months on treatment, ranging from about 6 to 36 months. An average of 255,043 productive templates and roughly 94,000 productive rearrangements was obtained per sample. Longitudinal samples were available for 26 of the 86 trial participants. Cryopreserved peripheral blood mononuclear cells were obtained prior to treatment, at the time of response, and at either disease progression or sustained remission. Every remission and progressive disease sample was obtained while ibrutinib was still being received by the patients.

The goal of deep resolution MiSeq sequencing was a depth between 1 in 1 million and 1 in 200,000 T cells, and coverage averaged 10x per clonotype. The immunoSEQ hsTCRB Kit was used to generate TCR beta libraries. Per the original workflow: The data were analyzed with ImmunoSEQ Analyzer and ImmunoSEQ Data Assistant, and V, D and J gene assignments followed IMGT definitions. Clonality, which ranges from 0 to 1, was calculated as one minus the normalized Shannon entropy of productive rearrangement frequencies. Only overrepresented clonotypes making up at least 0.05% of the repertoire of each patient were included in the public clonotype analysis. Approximately 12 repertoires from age-matched healthy donors, obtained from immuneACCESS, served as clonality controls. Sourced from immuneACCESS, this table was stored by TCRdb with only in-frame sequences that have V and J called. A share of the clones is absent; for the studies checked, an unresolved V gene accounts for under half, and the remainder has no known explanation. V, J and clone size reflect that table, while D and trimming were determined from the DNA. The sample records 130,000 to 150,000 clones, approximately 90% of which are singletons. Roughly a tenth of the sample is taken by the ten largest.

The study at large found these results: Sampling times were not matched between sustained-remission and progressing patients, and lymph node repertoires were not studied. An increase in clonality was observed at ibrutinib response, with clonality remaining stable during sustained remission and falling back toward baseline at progression. Baseline clonality exceeded that of age-matched healthy donors and correlated strongly with circulating CD8+ T-cell counts. Public clonotypes were rare and either contracted or stayed stable during treatment, and the rise in clonality at ibrutinib response reflected the expansion of private clonotypes.

Comment on this clone: Its recognized antigen is unknown. Per-nucleotide qualities are absent, and no much larger clonotype sits a single base away.

V drops 9 bases and J drops 0 bases, leaving 12 bases in between. The CDR3 sequence holds 14 residues, the cysteine and phenylalanine included. The kept DNA is CDR3 alone, 42 bases in frame from the first base. The germline V gene (reference sequence) specifies LNHDA as CDR1 and SQIVND as CDR2. The time point tag for this specimen amounts to: about a year on ibrutinib. Approximately 2 micrograms of genomic DNA were extracted from cryopreserved PBMCs for TCR beta library preparation. High-throughput TCR beta sequencing was performed on longitudinal blood samples from CLL patients receiving ibrutinib monotherapy. The patients took part in an open-label, single-center phase 2 trial of ibrutinib monotherapy.

This TCR derives from a human donor with chronic lymphocytic leukemia. The sequences come from PBMCs, collected after 12 months of ibrutinib treatment. Recombination joined TRBV19 with TRBJ2-4; the D gene is perhaps TRBD2, from 6 matching bases. The CDR3 region has the sequence CASSQGGAKNIQYF. The nucleotides are TGTGCCAGCTCTCAGGGAGGAGCCAAAAACATTCAGTACTTC.